The 24 T cell receptor beta chains presented below share a single source sample, sequenced in a study of blood T cell repertoires in COVID-19. Repertoires were generated with immunoSEQ multiplex PCR, while TCRdb's copy carries only in-frame clones and drops some. The sample comprises a few hundred thousand clones, 80% to 90% of which are singletons, and 10% to 13% rests with the top ten. The specimen was PBMCs or T cells enriched from blood (not recorded which). These receptors all come from a young man with acute COVID-19.

The chain couples TRBV20-1 to TRBJ2-7; D assignment may be TRBD1 or TRBD2 (5 bases each). In germline, CDR1 is DFQATT, CDR2 SNEGSKA (reference sequence). The CDR3 length is 15 residues. The germline V and J ends were trimmed by 3 bases and 0 bases, with 15 bases remaining between them. The chain's CDR3 is CSASGTRGSSYEQYF. The DNA of the CDR3 is TGCAGTGCTAGTGGGACCCGAGGGAGCTCCTACGAGCAGTACTTC.

This clone appeared a few times. This chain connects TRBV27 to TRBJ1-2, with 9 nucleotides matching TRBD1. Per germline, CDR1 MNHEY and CDR2 SMNVEV (reference sequence). V shed 6 bases and J 4 bases; nucleotides not matched to a gene: 6. The CDR3 is made up of 14 amino acids. CDR3 nucleotide sequence: TGTGCCAGCAGAGAGGACAGGGGAGGCTATGGCTACACCTTC. This sequence encodes CASREDRGGYGYTF.

This chain's CDR3 is CASSELGRGETQYF. CDR3 in DNA: TGTGCCAGCAGTGAACTCGGACGGGGAGAGACCCAGTACTTC. This chain uses TRBV6-1 with TRBJ2-5; possibly TRBD2 for D (5 bases). The CDR3 totals 14 residues. V was shortened by 2 bases and J by 4 bases, with 11 bases between the two germline ends. Per germline, CDR1 MNHNS and CDR2 SASEGT.

This clone was counted a single time. This sequence joins TRBV2 and TRBJ2-1; 10 bases fit TRBD2. J was trimmed by 6 bases and V by 8 bases; bases with no gene match: 7. The CDR3 has 14 residues. The germline V gene has CDR1 SNHLY and CDR2 FYNNEI. The CDR3 is CASVSGRASNEQFF. Here the CDR3 DNA reads TGTGCCAGCGTCAGCGGGAGGGCCTCCAATGAGCAGTTCTTC.

The chain recombines TRBV28 with TRBJ1-6; TRBD1 might be the D (5 bases). Between the trimmed V and J ends, which lost 8 bases and 5 bases, there was a span of 13 bases. CDR1 and CDR2 from the germline V gene are MDHEN and SYDVKM. There are 14 residues in the CDR3. The CDR3 DNA follows: TGTGCCAGCCTTGCACGGGGGAATAATTCACCCCTCCACTTT. This codes for CASLARGNNSPLHF.

This rearrangement joins TRBV5-1 to TRBJ2-3; D is possibly TRBD2 (6 bases). V was cut by 4 bases and J by 1 base, with 16 bases left in between. Germline CDR1 reads SGHRS; CDR2 reads YFSETQ. The CDR3 length is 16 residues. The CDR3 bases are TGCGCCAGCAGCATGAGTCGACTAGGTCGCACAGATACGCAGTATTTT. Its translation: CASSMSRLGRTDTQYF.

The V call is TRBV28, the J call TRBJ2-7; TRBD2 aligns across 9 bases. Per the germline V gene, CDR1 is MDHEN and CDR2 is SYDVKM. CDR3 length: 14 residues. V gave up 8 bases and J gave up 2 bases; unmatched junction bases: 7. In nucleotides, the CDR3 is TGTGCCAGCCGGCGGGGGGGGGCCGCCTACGAGCAGTACTTC. It encodes CASRRGGAAYEQYF.

The chain uses TRBV10-3 and TRBJ2-3; 12 nucleotides match TRBD2. This CDR3 spans 18 amino acids. The germline gives CDR1 ENHRY, CDR2 SYGVKD. V shed 6 bases and J 2 bases; nucleotides not matched to a gene: 12. CDR3 region: CAISQLAGGYPNTDTQYF. In DNA form, the CDR3 reads TGTGCCATCAGCCAACTAGCGGGAGGCTACCCGAACACAGATACGCAGTATTTT.

The J gene is TRBJ1-2, the V gene TRBV27; 10 bases are shared with TRBD1. The V and J ends lost 8 bases and 2 bases, in that order; junction bases with no gene match: 5. Germline loops: CDR1 MNHEY, CDR2 SMNVEV (reference sequence). CDR3 length: 14 amino acids. The CDR3 region has the DNA TGTGCCAGCTCCCGGGACAGGGGCAACTATGGCTACACCTTC. This translates into CASSRDRGNYGYTF.

This rearrangement joins TRBV24-1 to TRBJ1-5; possible D gene TRBD1, 6 bases. V gave up 2 bases and J gave up 4 bases, with 17 bases separating them. This CDR3 spans 17 amino acids. CDR1 is KGHDR, CDR2 SFDVKD, per germline. The CDR3 DNA reads as TGTGCCACCAGTGATTCCCCGATAGGGGGAGAAAATCAGCCCCAGCATTTT. This gives the protein CATSDSPIGGENQPQHF.

This chain connects TRBV6-5 to TRBJ1-2, with TRBD1 identical over 7 bases. V was clipped by 0 bases and J by 4 bases; unmatched bases: 5. Germline lookup yields CDR1 MNHEY and CDR2 SVGAGI. CDR3 length: 15 amino acids. The CDR3 region is CASSYSQGGGYGYTF. The CDR3 nucleotides read TGTGCCAGCAGTTACTCGCAGGGGGGCGGCTATGGCTACACCTTC.

This chain joins TRBV5-6 and TRBJ2-7; 10 bases agree with TRBD1. V was pared by 0 bases and J by 6 bases, with 3 bases of the junction left unmatched. This CDR3 spans 14 amino acids. The germline V gene has CDR1 SGHDT and CDR2 YYEEEE. CDR3 DNA: TGTGCCAGCAGCTTGGGACAGGGGGCCTCCGAGCAGTACTTC. This encodes CASSLGQGASEQYF.

The genes are TRBV4-3 and TRBJ1-6, with a tentative D call TRBD1 (6 bases). V lost 1 base and J lost 5, with 12 bases in between. This CDR3 region has 16 residues. Germline V gene sequence: CDR1 LGHNA, CDR2 YSLEER. This CDR3 reads CASSQGEGVNNSPLHF. In nucleotides, the CDR3 is TGCGCCAGCAGCCAAGGGGAGGGGGTAAATAATTCACCCCTCCACTTT.

The chain combines TRBV11-2 with TRBJ2-1, with TRBD2 matching 12 bases. This CDR3 region has 16 residues. Germline loops: CDR1 SGHAT, CDR2 FQNNGV. Trimming took 5 bases from V and 7 from J; bases not matched to a gene: 9. CDR3 sequence reads: CASSGLAGWAYNEQFF. The DNA of the CDR3 is TGTGCCAGCAGCGGACTAGCGGGATGGGCTTATAATGAGCAGTTCTTC.

This clone was seen only a few times. The genes are TRBV10-3 and TRBJ2-7; D is unclear. The germline gives CDR1 ENHRY, CDR2 SYGVKD. CDR3 length: 12 residues. Trimming removed 3 bases at V and 7 bases at J, with 10 bases between. Here the CDR3 reads CAISDYSEEQYF. For the CDR3, the DNA is TGTGCCATCAGTGACTACTCCGAAGAGCAGTACTTC.

DNA for the CDR3: TGTGCCAGTAGTATAACCGGGACTGCATATGGCTACACCTTC. Its protein is CASSITGTAYGYTF. The J gene is TRBJ1-2, the V gene TRBV19, with D perhaps TRBD1 (5 bases). Trimming cost V 2 bases and J 5 bases, with 12 bases left between them. The CDR3 sequence is 14 residues long. Germline V gene lookup returns CDR1 LNHDA and CDR2 SQIVND (reference sequence).

This clone was observed a single time. V is TRBV5-1 and J is TRBJ2-1; 10 nucleotides line up with TRBD2. V was clipped by 0 bases and J by 4 bases; unmatched bases: 10. The CDR3 extends over 18 amino acids. In germline, CDR1 is SGHRS, CDR2 YFSETQ. The CDR3 loop is CASSLASASGSHYNEQFF. CDR3 DNA sequence: TGCGCCAGCAGCTTGGCATCGGCTAGCGGGAGCCATTACAATGAGCAGTTCTTC.

V is TRBV27 and J is TRBJ1-1, with TRBD1 matching over 8 bases. This CDR3 comprises 14 residues. The V segment lost 6 bases and the J segment 5 bases; nucleotides outside the gene matches: 8. Germline V lookup: CDR1 MNHEY, CDR2 SMNVEV (reference sequence). Here the CDR3 DNA reads TGTGCCAGCAGGACGACAGGGGAATGGACTGAAGCTTTCTTT. Translation gives CASRTTGEWTEAFF.

The chain recombines TRBV5-1 with TRBJ2-1; the match to TRBD2 covers 13 bases. V lost 3 bases, J lost 3 bases, and 9 bases stayed unmatched. CDR1 and CDR2 from the germline V gene are SGHRS and YFSETQ. This CDR3 is 18 amino acids long. Written as DNA, the CDR3 is TGCGCCAGCAGCTCCGTCGGCGGGACTAGCGGGGTCTACAATGAGCAGTTCTTC. This translates into CASSSVGGTSGVYNEQFF.

V gene TRBV29-1 combines with J gene TRBJ2-3; TRBD1 agrees at 7 bases. This CDR3 has 16 residues. Trimming cost V 0 bases and J 4 bases; bases outside gene matches: 10. CDR1 and CDR2 from the germline V gene are SQVTM and ANQGSEA. DNA for the CDR3: TGCAGCGTTGAAGAGGGGTGGACAGGTGGGCCAGATACGCAGTATTTT. The encoded protein is CSVEEGWTGGPDTQYF.

The J gene is TRBJ2-1, the V gene TRBV4-3; D might be TRBD1 (6 bases). V was clipped by 0 bases and J by 6 bases, with 15 bases between them. CDR3 length equals 16 residues. The germline V gene has CDR1 LGHNA and CDR2 YSLEER. The CDR3 sequence: CASSQDHRVIGNEQFF. The CDR3 DNA reads as TGCGCCAGCAGCCAAGATCACAGGGTGATCGGCAATGAGCAGTTCTTC.

This chain uses TRBV4-3 with TRBJ1-2; D uncertain. The CDR3 runs 14 residues. Germline V lookup: CDR1 LGHNA, CDR2 YSLEER. V gave up 1 base and J gave up 2 bases, with 8 bases separating them. CDR3 sequence reads: CASSQGDGNYGYTF. The CDR3 DNA is TGCGCCAGCAGCCAAGGTGACGGGAACTATGGCTACACCTTC.

The genes are TRBV5-6 and TRBJ1-3; D is possibly TRBD1 (5 bases). Germline V lookup: CDR1 SGHDT, CDR2 YYEEEE. Trimming pared 3 bases from V and 2 bases from J, leaving 12 bases between. The CDR3 contains 15 residues. The CDR3 sequence is CASSSDPGPGNTIYF. DNA for the CDR3: TGTGCCAGCAGCTCGGACCCAGGGCCTGGAAACACCATATATTTT.

The chain carries TRBV7-3 and TRBJ2-3, with 9 bases aligning to TRBD1. The germline gives CDR1 SGHTA, CDR2 FQGTGA. The CDR3 length is 18 residues. J gave up 5 bases and V 1 base, and 13 bases lay outside the gene matches. This CDR3 is CASSLIGIGQGTGDTQYF. CDR3 in DNA: TGTGCCAGCAGCTTAATAGGCATCGGACAGGGGACAGGAGATACGCAGTATTTT.